The T cell receptor (beta chain) described here comes from a study of CD4 T cells in relation to SARS-CoV-2 and coronaviruses. Study-wide context: Of the patients, under 10 were male, a few female, two Hispanic.

In this sample, this clone turned up once. Uncultured naive and memory CD4+ T cells supplied DNA for deep TCR-beta sequencing. Method: immunoSEQ multiplex PCR; TCRdb's copy keeps in-frame clones and lacks some. The table lists about 60,000 clones, approximately 90% of them singletons, with about 0.36% in the top ten. Per the germline V gene, CDR1 is SEHNR and CDR2 is FQNEAQ (reference sequence). V shed 4 bases, J shed 4 bases, and the junction held 9 bases outside the gene matches. This CDR3 region has 16 residues. Sequenced input: naive CD4+ T cells from PBMCs. Subset indicated: naive CD4+ T cells isolated by negative enrichment. The chain combines TRBV7-9 with TRBJ2-2, with TRBD1 matching over 7 bases. The sequence was collected from an adult with COVID-19. CDR3 in DNA: TGTGCCAGCAGCTCACGGGCAGGGGGTCGCACCGGGGAGCTGTTTTTT. This translates into CASSSRAGGRTGELFF.